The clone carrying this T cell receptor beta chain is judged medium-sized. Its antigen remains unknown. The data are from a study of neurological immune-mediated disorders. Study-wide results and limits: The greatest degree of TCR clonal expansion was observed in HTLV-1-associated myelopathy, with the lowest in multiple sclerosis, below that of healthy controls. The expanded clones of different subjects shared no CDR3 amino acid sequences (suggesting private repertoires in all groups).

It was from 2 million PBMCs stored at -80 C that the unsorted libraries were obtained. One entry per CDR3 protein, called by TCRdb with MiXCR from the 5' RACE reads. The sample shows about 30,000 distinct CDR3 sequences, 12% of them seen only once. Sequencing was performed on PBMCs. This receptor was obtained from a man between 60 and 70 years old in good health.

CDR3 residues: CSVETSGSRTDTQYF. CDR3 nucleotides: TGCAGCGTTGAAACTAGCGGGAGTCGTACAGATACGCAGTATTTT. The chain combines TRBV29-1 with TRBJ2-3; 11 bases are shared with TRBD2. Germline CDR1 and CDR2: SQVTM and ANQGSEA. After removal of 2 bases from V and 3 bases from J, the junction contained 4 bases not matched to a gene. The CDR3 covers 15 residues.